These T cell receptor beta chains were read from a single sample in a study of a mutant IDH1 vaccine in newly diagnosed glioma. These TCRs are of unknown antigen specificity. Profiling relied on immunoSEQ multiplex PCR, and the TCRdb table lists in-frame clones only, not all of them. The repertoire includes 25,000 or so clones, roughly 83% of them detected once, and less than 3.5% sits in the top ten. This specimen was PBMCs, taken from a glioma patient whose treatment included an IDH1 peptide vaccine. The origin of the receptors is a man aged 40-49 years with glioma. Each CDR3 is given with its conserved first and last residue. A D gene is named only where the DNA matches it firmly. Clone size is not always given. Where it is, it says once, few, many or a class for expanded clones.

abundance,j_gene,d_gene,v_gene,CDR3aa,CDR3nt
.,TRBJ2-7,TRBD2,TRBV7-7,CASSPDGGAREQYF,TGTGCTAGCAGCCCCGACGGGGGGGCGCGAGAGCAGTACTTC
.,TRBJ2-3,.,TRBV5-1,CANPLVRAMDTQYF,TGCGCCAACCCACTAGTCCGGGCAATGGATACGCAGTATTTT
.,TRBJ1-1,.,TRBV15,CATLLTGATEAFF,TGTGCCACCCTGCTAACTGGGGCCACTGAAGCTTTCTTT
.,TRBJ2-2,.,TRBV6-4,CASSGEGTVNTGELFF,TGTGCCAGCAGTGGGGAAGGGACGGTGAACACCGGGGAGCTGTTTTTT
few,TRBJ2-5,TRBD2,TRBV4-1,CASSQERTSGSIRVTQYF,TGCGCCAGCAGCCAAGAGCGGACTAGCGGGAGTATTCGGGTGACCCAGTACTTC
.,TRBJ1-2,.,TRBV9,CASSNRAKGYTF,TGTGCCAGCAGCAACAGGGCCAAGGGCTACACCTTC
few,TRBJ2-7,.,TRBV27,CASSFDRSYEQYF,TGTGCCAGCAGTTTCGACAGGTCTTACGAGCAGTACTTC
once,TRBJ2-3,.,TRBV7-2,CASSLGASTDTQYF,TGTGCCAGCAGCCTAGGGGCATCTACAGATACGCAGTATTTT
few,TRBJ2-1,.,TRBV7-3,CASSLTPGRKQFF,TGTGCCAGCAGCTTAACTCCGGGTAGAAAGCAGTTCTTC
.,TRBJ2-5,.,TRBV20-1,CSARGPTAQYF,TGCAGTGCTAGGGGTCCTACGGCCCAGTACTTC
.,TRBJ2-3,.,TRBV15,CATSRGEEGSTDTQYF,TGTGCCACCAGCAGAGGGGAGGAAGGTAGCACAGATACGCAGTATTTT
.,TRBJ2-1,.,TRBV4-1,CASSSPLATATRNEQFF,TGCGCCAGCAGCTCCCCGCTAGCCACGGCTACTCGGAATGAGCAGTTCTTC
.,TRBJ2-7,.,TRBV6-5,CASSLAGTSTYEQYF,TGTGCCAGCAGCCTAGCCGGGACGTCGACCTACGAGCAGTACTTC
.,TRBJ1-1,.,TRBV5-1,CASSLRFPGPAMNTEAFF,TGCGCCAGCAGCTTGAGATTTCCCGGGCCAGCTATGAACACTGAAGCTTTCTTT
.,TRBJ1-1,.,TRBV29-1,CSVQQGRTEAFF,TGCAGCGTCCAACAGGGACGCACTGAAGCTTTCTTT
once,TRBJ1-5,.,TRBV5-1,CASSLVAGSNQPQHF,TGCGCCAGCAGCTTGGTTGCAGGGTCCAATCAGCCCCAGCATTTT
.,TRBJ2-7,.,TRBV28,CASSPTLGEQYF,TGTGCCAGCAGTCCGACCCTCGGGGAGCAGTACTTC
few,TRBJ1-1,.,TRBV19,CASTVWGLAFF,TGTGCCAGCACCGTGTGGGGCCTGGCTTTCTTT
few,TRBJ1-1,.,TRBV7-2,CASSRDPASGTEAFF,TGTGCCAGCAGCCGGGACCCAGCGAGTGGGACTGAAGCTTTCTTT